These 24 T cell receptor beta chains share one sample of origin, sequenced in a study of cytomegalovirus exposure and HLA in healthy donors. Only in-frame clones appear in the TCRdb table, and some are missing; sequencing was by immunoSEQ multiplex PCR. The top ten hold roughly 2% of the sample, which has fewer than 100,000 clones, over 85% seen once. Specimen: PBMCs. Receptors originate from a woman younger than 35 in good health and CMV-seronegative.

This chain links TRBV5-1 with TRBJ2-1; TRBD2 matches 8 bases. Unmatched junction bases numbered 14, after V lost 4 bases and J lost 2 bases. CDR1 is SGHRS and CDR2 is YFSETQ in the germline V gene. This CDR3 has 18 residues. In DNA form, the CDR3 reads TGCGCCAGCAGCCCGGGGAATATGGCGGGAGGCCCCTACAATGAGCAGTTCTTC. Its translation is CASSPGNMAGGPYNEQFF.

The V and J genes are TRBV4-1 and TRBJ2-5; D possibly corresponds to TRBD1 (5 bases). V was cut by 1 base and J by 2 bases, with 5 bases left in between. CDR3 length: 13 residues. Germline CDR1 reads MGHRA; CDR2 reads YSYEKL. Here the CDR3 reads CASSQGQQETQYF. CDR3 DNA sequence: TGCGCCAGCAGCCAAGGACAGCAAGAGACCCAGTACTTC.

The chain employs TRBV19 and TRBJ1-2; possibly TRBD1 for D (6 bases). The germline CDR1 and CDR2 sequences are LNHDA and SQIVND (reference sequence). The CDR3 runs to 15 residues. Trimming removed 3 bases at V and 3 bases at J, with 14 bases between. The CDR3 is CASSILQGGDYGYTF. For the CDR3, the DNA is TGTGCCAGTAGTATTTTACAGGGAGGGGACTATGGCTACACCTTC.

This chain connects TRBV27 to TRBJ1-1; no clear D gene. Germline CDR1 MNHEY, CDR2 SMNVEV (reference sequence). This CDR3 spans 14 amino acids. V lost 3 bases to trimming and J lost 7 bases, with 15 bases between them. CDR3 amino acids: CASSFLPLGGEAFF. Here the CDR3 DNA reads TGTGCCAGCAGTTTTCTTCCCCTCGGAGGTGAAGCTTTCTTT.

This chain uses TRBV23-1 with TRBJ2-2, with a tentative D call TRBD1 (5 bases). TRBV23-1 is sorted into the ORF group, with uncertain function. Trimming cost V 4 bases and J 4 bases, with 13 bases left between them. This CDR3 spans 15 amino acids. The CDR3 loop reads CASSRGRAPTGELFF. CDR3 coding DNA: TGCGCCAGCAGTCGGGGCAGGGCCCCCACCGGGGAGCTGTTTTTT.

This chain joins TRBV27 and TRBJ1-3; 7 bases are shared with TRBD1. The CDR3 contains 15 residues. Germline V gene lookup returns CDR1 MNHEY and CDR2 SMNVEV (reference sequence). V lost 5 bases, J lost 0 bases, and 4 bases stayed unmatched. The CDR3 coding sequence is TGTGCCAGCAGTAAAACAGGGGCCTCTGGAAACACCATATATTTT. It is translated as CASSKTGASGNTIYF.

The V and J genes are TRBV5-1 and TRBJ1-2, with TRBD1 identical over 10 bases. The CDR3 covers 15 residues. Germline assignment: CDR1 SGHRS and CDR2 YFSETQ. V was pared by 3 bases and J by 6 bases, with 8 bases of the junction left unmatched. The CDR3 sequence is CASSYPQDRGDGYTF. The CDR3 DNA is TGCGCCAGCAGCTACCCCCAGGACAGGGGGGATGGCTACACCTTC.

In DNA, the CDR3 is TGTGCCAGCAGCTCCCCAGATCAGCCCCAGCATTTT. Translating gives CASSSPDQPQHF. V usage is TRBV7-9 and J usage is TRBJ1-5; D gene unclear. CDR3 length: 12 residues. With 4 bases removed from V and 5 bases from J, the gap between germline ends came to 6 bases. Per germline, CDR1 SEHNR and CDR2 FQNEAQ (reference sequence).

This rearrangement joins TRBV9 to TRBJ2-5; D not resolved. V lost 2 bases and J lost 2, with 13 bases in between. The germline CDR1 and CDR2 sequences are SGDLS and YYNGEE. The length of the CDR3 is 15 residues. DNA for the CDR3: TGTGCCAGCAGCGTCACCCCAACAGAGCAAGAGACCCAGTACTTC. This encodes CASSVTPTEQETQYF.

The V and J genes are TRBV7-6 and TRBJ2-1; no firm D call. V lost 2 bases and J lost 4, with 21 bases in between. Looked up from germline, CDR1 is SGHVS and CDR2 is FNYEAQ. This CDR3 is 18 amino acids long. In DNA form, the CDR3 reads TGTGCCAGCAGCTTACGCGGCCGAAGCGTACTATCTTACAATGAGCAGTTCTTC. It is translated as CASSLRGRSVLSYNEQFF.

The J gene is TRBJ2-5, the V gene TRBV29-1, with TRBD2 identical over 12 bases. This CDR3 contains 14 residues. Germline CDR1 and CDR2: SQVTM and ANQGSEA. The trim removed 4 bases at V and 5 bases at J, leaving 5 bases unmatched. DNA of the CDR3: TGCAGCGTTGTACTAGCGGGGGGTGGGGAGACCCAGTACTTC. This translates into CSVVLAGGGETQYF.

V gene TRBV4-3 combines with J gene TRBJ1-1, with a weak D call TRBD1 (6 bases). This CDR3 is built from 17 residues. Trimming left V 1 base short and J 1 base short, with 16 bases between. The germline gives CDR1 LGHNA, CDR2 YSLEER. CDR3 DNA sequence: TGCGCCAGCAGCCAAGTTTTTTTTCCAGGGGCGAACACTGAAGCTTTCTTT. Its protein product is CASSQVFFPGANTEAFF.

V is TRBV27 and J is TRBJ2-1; 12 bases are a match to TRBD2. J lost 0 bases, V lost 5 bases, and 5 bases had no gene match. This CDR3 region has 17 residues. Germline CDR1 MNHEY, CDR2 SMNVEV (reference sequence). CDR3 in amino acids: CASSLLLAGGSYNEQFF. The CDR3 region has the DNA TGTGCCAGCAGTCTCCTACTAGCGGGGGGCTCCTACAATGAGCAGTTCTTC.

The rearrangement links TRBV4-1 to TRBJ1-1, with 7 bases identical to TRBD1. The V and J ends lost 0 bases and 1 base, in that order; junction bases with no gene match: 8. The CDR3 extends over 17 amino acids. CDR1 is MGHRA, CDR2 YSYEKL, per germline. CDR3: CASSQDTSGTANTEAFF. CDR3 coding DNA: TGCGCCAGCAGCCAAGATACCTCCGGGACAGCGAACACTGAAGCTTTCTTT.

The chain is built from TRBV5-6 and TRBJ2-4, with a weak D call TRBD2 (7 bases). This CDR3 comprises 16 residues. Trimming pared 3 bases from V and 3 bases from J, leaving 16 bases between. Germline CDR1 and CDR2: SGHDT and YYEEEE. The CDR3 sequence: CASSSEGRGHKNIQYF. As DNA, the CDR3 is TGTGCCAGCAGCTCGGAGGGGAGGGGACACAAAAACATTCAGTACTTC.

The V and J genes are TRBV7-2 and TRBJ2-7; D ambiguous. Trimming shortened V by 5 bases and J by 1 base, and 3 bases separated the two germline ends. Germline loops: CDR1 SGHTA, CDR2 FQGNSA. The CDR3 is made up of 11 amino acids. The CDR3 nucleotides read TGTGCCAGCAGCCATTCCTACGAGCAGTACTTC. Translation: CASSHSYEQYF.

The chain employs TRBV29-1 and TRBJ2-5, with TRBD1 matching 7 bases. The CDR3 has 16 amino acids. Trimming took 3 bases from V and 5 from J; bases not matched to a gene: 15. Germline CDR1 and CDR2: SQVTM and ANQGSEA. CDR3 in DNA: TGCAGCGTTGATGGGGAAAGGGACAGCCGCCCGGAGACCCAGTACTTC. Its protein is CSVDGERDSRPETQYF.

This clone was detected only once. The CDR3 DNA reads TGTGCCAGCAGTGGGGCAGGGGAGATAGGCACTGAAGCTTTCTTT. Protein product: CASSGAGEIGTEAFF. The chain uses TRBV6-1 and TRBJ1-1; possibly TRBD1 for D (6 bases). The CDR3 extends over 15 amino acids. With 4 bases removed from V and 4 bases from J, the gap between germline ends came to 16 bases. Per the germline V gene, CDR1 is MNHNS and CDR2 is SASEGT.

The rearrangement uses TRBV2 and TRBJ2-1, with TRBD2 identical over 7 bases. The germline V gene has CDR1 SNHLY and CDR2 FYNNEI. The CDR3 totals 15 residues. The V gene end was trimmed by 7 bases and the J gene end by 8 bases; junction bases not matched to a gene: 14. The DNA for the CDR3 is TGTGCCAGCAAGGCTGGGACTCTGAGCGGGGATGAGCAGTTCTTC. Its protein is CASKAGTLSGDEQFF.

The V gene is TRBV7-2, the J gene TRBJ2-7; 8 bases agree with TRBD2. This CDR3 comprises 14 residues. V was clipped by 5 bases and J by 0 bases; unmatched bases: 3. Germline loops: CDR1 SGHTA, CDR2 FQGNSA. Written as DNA, the CDR3 is TGTGCCAGCAGCGCCACTAGCGGCTCCTACGAGCAGTACTTC. Its translation is CASSATSGSYEQYF.

The CDR3, as DNA: TGTGCCAGCAGCTGGGGACTAACGGAGGCTACGCAGTATTTT. As protein: CASSWGLTEATQYF. The chain carries TRBV7-9 and TRBJ2-3; 7 bases match TRBD2. The CDR3 loop spans 14 amino acids. Germline CDR1 reads SEHNR; CDR2 reads FQNEAQ (reference sequence). Losses at the gene ends were 4 bases for V and 8 bases for J; bases not matched to a gene: 9.

The V gene is TRBV6-6, the J gene TRBJ1-3, with D hard to call. Germline CDR1 is MNHNY and CDR2 is SVGAGI (reference sequence). Trimming pared 6 bases from V and 0 bases from J, leaving 12 bases between. There are 15 residues in the CDR3. The CDR3 sequence is CASSDKQDSGNTIYF. CDR3 DNA sequence: TGTGCCAGCAGCGACAAGCAGGACTCTGGAAACACCATATATTTT.

This clone has just one count. The rearrangement links TRBV29-1 to TRBJ1-1; D remains unclear. This CDR3 region has 12 residues. V shed 4 bases and J shed 2 bases, with 8 bases lying between them. The germline V gene encodes CDR1 SQVTM and CDR2 ANQGSEA. The CDR3 reads CSVVESNTEAFF. The CDR3 DNA follows: TGCAGCGTTGTAGAGAGCAACACTGAAGCTTTCTTT.

Points on this clone: Additional DNA sequences in this sample encode the identical CDR3. The rearrangement uses TRBV5-4 and TRBJ2-7, with no clear D. Germline V gene lookup returns CDR1 SGHNT and CDR2 YYREEE (reference sequence). Trimming took off 1 base at V and 2 bases at J, with 10 bases between the two ends. This CDR3 contains 14 residues. CDR3 in amino acids: CASSLSGRAYEQYF. The CDR3 DNA is TGTGCCAGCAGCTTGTCAGGCCGAGCCTACGAGCAGTACTTC.